Listed below are T cell receptor beta chains from one sample, sequenced in a study of blood T cell repertoires in COVID-19. Data came from immunoSEQ multiplex PCR; TCRdb stores just in-frame clones and leaves some out. The repertoire holds roughly 330,000 clones, with 88% as singletons. The sequenced sample consisted of peripheral blood. The receptors were gathered from a woman in her fifties or sixties with active or convalescent COVID-19. Each CDR3 is given with its conserved first and last residue. D genes are given only for firm matches. Size values are once, few and many counts, or a class for expanded clones, and some rows have none.

J | length | D | V | size | CDR3 | DNA
TRBJ2-1 | 19 | TRBD2 | TRBV4-1 | few | CASSQYGASGGTLRDEQFF | TGCGCCAGCAGCCAATATGGGGCTAGCGGGGGGACTTTGCGGGATGAGCAGTTCTTC
TRBJ2-7 | 16 | TRBD1 | TRBV10-1 | . | CASRGPDRHSSYEQYF | TGCGCCAGCAGAGGGCCGGACAGGCACAGCTCCTACGAGCAGTACTTC
TRBJ1-1 | 18 | TRBD1 | TRBV5-1 | few | CASSLQPGQGVGNTEAFF | TGCGCCAGCAGCCTCCAGCCGGGACAGGGGGTGGGGAACACTGAAGCTTTCTTT
TRBJ1-2 | 15 | . | TRBV11-2 | once | CASSTFFGGNYGYTF | TGTGCCAGCAGCACCTTCTTCGGGGGGAACTATGGCTACACCTTC
TRBJ1-1 | 13 | . | TRBV29-1 | . | CSAKQVSNTEAFF | TGCAGCGCTAAACAGGTGTCGAACACTGAAGCTTTCTTT
TRBJ1-2 | 13 | . | TRBV3-1/TRBV3-2 | . | CASSHVQDYGYTF | TGTGCCAGCAGCCATGTTCAGGACTATGGCTACACCTTC
TRBJ2-1 | 15 | . | TRBV5-4 | . | CASSTDGSSYNEQFF | TGTGCCAGCAGCACGGACGGGAGCTCCTACAATGAGCAGTTCTTC
TRBJ2-1 | 15 | TRBD2 | TRBV29-1 | . | CSVVDGTSFYNEQFF | TGCAGCGTTGTCGATGGGACTAGCTTTTACAATGAGCAGTTCTTC
TRBJ2-5 | 15 | TRBD1 | TRBV19 | . | CASTMGLGGDATQYF | TGTGCCAGTACCATGGGGTTAGGGGGCGATGCGACCCAGTACTTC
TRBJ2-1 | 17 | TRBD2 | TRBV4-3 | . | CASSPSRGLAGGTEQFF | TGCGCCAGCAGCCCTAGTCGAGGACTAGCGGGGGGGACTGAGCAGTTCTTC
TRBJ2-3 | 15 | . | TRBV2 | . | CASSDSGRPQDTQYF | TGTGCCAGCAGTGACTCGGGGAGACCCCAGGATACGCAGTATTTT
TRBJ1-1 | 16 | . | TRBV27 | . | CASSFLARAGNTEAFF | TGTGCCAGCAGTTTTTTGGCGAGGGCGGGAAACACTGAAGCTTTCTTT
TRBJ2-7 | 14 | . | TRBV5-1 | . | CASSSNQGTREQYF | TGCGCCAGCAGTTCTAATCAGGGGACGCGGGAGCAGTACTTC
TRBJ2-7 | 14 | TRBD1 | TRBV2 | few | CASGAQGSSYEQYF | TGTGCCAGTGGTGCACAGGGGAGCTCCTACGAGCAGTACTTC
TRBJ2-2 | 15 | . | TRBV9 | once | CASSVTGGGTGELFF | TGTGCCAGCAGCGTAACGGGGGGCGGGACCGGGGAGCTGTTTTTT
TRBJ2-7 | 13 | . | TRBV30 | . | CAWSAGQPIEQYF | TGTGCCTGGAGTGCGGGACAACCAATTGAGCAGTACTTC
TRBJ1-2 | 13 | . | TRBV7-9 | . | CASSLAGDYGYTF | TGTGCCAGCAGCTTAGCAGGGGACTATGGCTACACCTTC
TRBJ1-5 | 15 | . | TRBV2 | . | CASSEISRSNQPQHF | TGTGCCAGCAGTGAAATCTCGAGGAGCAATCAGCCCCAGCATTTT
TRBJ2-1 | 15 | TRBD2 | TRBV24-1 | . | CATSDLAAPYNEQFF | TGTGCCACCAGCGATCTAGCGGCTCCTTACAATGAGCAGTTCTTC
TRBJ1-2 | 14 | TRBD1 | TRBV27 | . | CASSPTGANYGYTF | TGTGCCAGCAGCCCGACAGGGGCCAACTATGGCTACACCTTC
TRBJ2-7 | 14 | TRBD2 | TRBV5-1 | . | CASSLGTSGYEQYF | TGCGCCAGCAGCTTGGGGACTAGCGGCTACGAGCAGTACTTC
TRBJ2-1 | 15 | TRBD2 | TRBV11-1 | . | CASSHTSERVNEQFF | TGTGCCAGCAGCCACACTAGCGAGAGGGTCAATGAGCAGTTCTTC
TRBJ2-1 | 13 | . | TRBV3-1/TRBV3-2 | few | CASSRDRSNEQFF | TGTGCCAGCAGCCGAGACAGGTCAAATGAGCAGTTCTTC
TRBJ1-1 | 17 | TRBD1 | TRBV6-6 | . | CASSQDRGPTLATEAFF | TGTGCCAGCAGTCAGGACAGGGGGCCCACCTTAGCCACTGAAGCTTTCTTT
TRBJ2-7 | 15 | TRBD2 | TRBV3-1/TRBV3-2 | . | CASSQMAGAVDEQYF | TGTGCCAGCAGCCAAATGGCGGGAGCTGTCGACGAGCAGTACTTC
TRBJ2-3 | 12 | TRBD2 | TRBV7-2 | . | CASSFVAGAQYF | TGTGCCAGCAGCTTCGTAGCGGGAGCGCAGTATTTT
TRBJ1-6 | 14 | . | TRBV13 | . | CASSSYWEGATLHF | TGTGCCAGCAGCTCTTATTGGGAAGGGGCCACCCTCCACTTT
TRBJ1-5 | 14 | . | TRBV28 | . | CASKGQGGTQPQHF | TGTGCCAGCAAAGGGCAGGGAGGGACTCAGCCCCAGCATTTT
TRBJ2-5 | 18 | TRBD2 | TRBV15 | . | CATSRDRSSGGSQETQYF | TGTGCCACCAGCAGAGATCGTTCTAGCGGGGGTTCCCAAGAGACCCAGTACTTC
TRBJ2-2 | 15 | TRBD1 | TRBV12-5 | . | CASGFPTGAGGELFF | TGTGCTAGTGGTTTCCCAACAGGGGCGGGCGGGGAGCTGTTTTTT
TRBJ1-5 | 15 | TRBD1 | TRBV28 | . | CASSSGQGVNQPQHF | TGTGCCAGCAGCTCGGGACAGGGTGTTAATCAGCCCCAGCATTTT
TRBJ1-6 | 14 | . | TRBV4-1 | . | CASSQKTLPSPLHF | TGCGCCAGCAGCCAGAAGACATTACCTTCACCCCTCCACTTT
TRBJ1-2 | 13 | . | TRBV29-1 | . | CSVITGSNYGYTF | TGCAGCGTAATAACAGGGAGCAACTATGGCTACACCTTC
TRBJ1-5 | 17 | TRBD1 | TRBV28 | . | CASSLWTLDRALGAQHF | TGTGCCAGCAGTTTATGGACCCTGGACAGGGCTTTGGGGGCCCAGCATTTT
TRBJ2-1 | 17 | TRBD2 | TRBV5-8 | . | CASSWGRTSGLYNEQFF | TGTGCCAGCAGCTGGGGGCGGACTAGCGGGTTATACAATGAGCAGTTCTTC
TRBJ1-6 | 16 | TRBD1 | TRBV18 | . | CASSTRQGAYNSPLHF | TGTGCCAGCTCAACCCGACAGGGGGCATATAATTCACCCCTCCACTTT
TRBJ2-7 | 16 | . | TRBV19 | once | CASSAVGRTHSYEQYF | TGTGCCAGTAGTGCCGTTGGAAGGACACACTCCTACGAGCAGTACTTC
TRBJ2-1 | 15 | TRBD2 | TRBV11-2 | . | CASSSSGRVDNEQFF | TGTGCCAGCAGCTCTAGCGGGAGAGTTGACAATGAGCAGTTCTTC
TRBJ2-2 | 18 | TRBD2 | TRBV4-3 | . | CASSQERRLAANTGELFF | TGCGCCAGCAGCCAAGAGAGGAGACTAGCGGCGAACACCGGGGAGCTGTTTTTT
TRBJ1-2 | 15 | . | TRBV12-2 | . | CASRLIQDSHYGYTF | TGTGCAAGTCGCTTAATCCAGGACAGCCACTATGGCTACACCTTC
TRBJ1-2 | 15 | TRBD1 | TRBV4-3 | . | CASSQEPDRGGGYTF | TGCGCCAGCAGCCAAGAACCCGACAGGGGAGGTGGCTACACCTTC
TRBJ2-3 | 14 | TRBD2 | TRBV5-1 | . | CASSLLAGEDTQYF | TGCGCCAGCAGCTTACTAGCGGGGGAGGATACGCAGTATTTT
TRBJ1-2 | 16 | TRBD1 | TRBV7-3 | . | CASSFDRGRLNYGYTF | TGTGCCAGCAGCTTTGACAGGGGGCGACTTAACTATGGCTACACCTTC
TRBJ1-1 | 15 | . | TRBV11-2 | . | CASSQLKTRNTEAFF | TGTGCCAGCAGCCAACTAAAAACCCGTAACACTGAAGCTTTCTTT
TRBJ1-5 | 15 | . | TRBV6-5 | . | CASSSVPTSNQPQHF | TGTGCCAGCAGTTCCGTCCCCACAAGCAATCAGCCCCAGCATTTT
TRBJ1-1 | 11 | . | TRBV10-3 | . | CAISEHTEAFF | TGTGCCATCAGTGAGCACACCGAAGCTTTCTTT
TRBJ1-2 | 16 | TRBD1 | TRBV9 | . | CASSVGQGMFNYGYTF | TGTGCCAGCAGCGTAGGACAGGGAATGTTTAACTATGGCTACACCTTC
TRBJ2-5 | 15 | TRBD1 | TRBV10-3 | . | CAISGWGRGKETQYF | TGTGCCATCAGTGGTTGGGGCAGGGGGAAGGAGACCCAGTACTTC
TRBJ1-3 | 15 | TRBD1 | TRBV5-4 | . | CASSLPGGAGNTIYF | TGTGCCAGCAGCTTACCAGGGGGCGCTGGAAACACCATATATTTT
TRBJ1-6 | 14 | . | TRBV3-1/TRBV3-2 | . | CASTRFRGNSPLHF | TGTGCCAGCACCCGATTTCGAGGGAATTCACCCCTCCACTTT
TRBJ2-7 | 15 | TRBD1 | TRBV4-2 | few | CASTTSTGGAYEQYF | TGTGCCAGCACTACCTCGACAGGGGGTGCCTACGAGCAGTACTTC
TRBJ2-5 | 14 | TRBD1 | TRBV18 | . | CASSPRTGQETQYF | TGTGCCAGCTCACCGAGGACAGGGCAAGAGACCCAGTACTTC
TRBJ2-1 | 15 | TRBD2 | TRBV13 | . | CASSLSLAGGSKEFF | TGTGCCAGCAGCTTATCACTAGCGGGAGGGTCAAAGGAGTTCTTC
TRBJ1-5 | 13 | . | TRBV19 | . | CASTPRGTQPQHF | TGTGCCAGTACTCCTCGGGGGACTCAGCCCCAGCATTTT
TRBJ1-2 | 15 | . | TRBV7-9 | . | CASSTGTTMVSGYTF | TGTGCCAGCAGCACCGGGACAACGATGGTGAGCGGCTACACCTTC
TRBJ2-2 | 12 | . | TRBV30 | . | CAWSVSTGELFF | TGTGCCTGGAGTGTGAGCACCGGGGAGCTGTTTTTT
TRBJ1-2 | 15 | TRBD1 | TRBV7-9 | . | CASSILRDRAYGYTF | TGTGCCAGCAGCATTCTAAGGGACAGGGCCTATGGCTACACCTTC
TRBJ2-2 | 14 | . | TRBV2 | . | CASSERRGGGELFF | TGTGCCAGCAGTGAAAGGAGGGGTGGCGGGGAGCTGTTTTTT
TRBJ2-5 | 17 | TRBD1 | TRBV7-9 | . | CASRLAGTGGSRETQYF | TGTGCCAGCAGACTTGCCGGGACAGGGGGCAGTAGGGAGACCCAGTACTTC
TRBJ1-4 | 13 | TRBD1 | TRBV7-2 | . | CASSDRVNEKLFF | TGTGCCAGCAGCGACAGGGTCAATGAAAAACTGTTTTTT